Listed here are 8 T cell receptor beta chains from one sample, sequenced in a study of blood T cells in healthy people across ages. A second PCR, run for 7 to 11 cycles, used a sample-barcoded 5' primer plus a J-beta primer mix. One entry per CDR3 protein, called by TCRdb with MiXCR from the 5' RACE reads. The sample lists around 1,000,000 distinct CDR3 sequences; approximately 26% were seen once. This sample also belongs to another study, concerning T cells of mothers and their children.

Sequenced: blood. The receptor source for this set is a girl aged 2 to 9 in good health.

This clonotype was detected only a few times. The chain links TRBV12-3 or TRBV12-4 to TRBJ1-2; no firm D call. V was trimmed by 3 bases and J by 7 bases, leaving 18 bases between them. The CDR3 loop spans 15 amino acids. The CDR3 region has the DNA TGTGCCAGCAGTTTGTCGGGGAGAGGGCTGGGTGGCTACACCTTC. It yields the protein CASSLSGRGLGGYTF.

This clonotype was seen a handful of times. A read error may explain this, as a much larger clone is one base away. The J gene is TRBJ2-5, the V gene TRBV6-2 or TRBV6-3, with D possibly being TRBD2 (6 bases). The J call is uncertain, as TRBJ2-1 better fits the DNA end. Germline V CDR1 and CDR2: MNHEY, SVGEGT. This CDR3 region has 15 residues. The CDR3 nucleotides are TGTGCCAGCAGCTCCGGGCCCGGAGGGTCCAATGAGCAGTTCTTC. As protein: CASSSGPGGSNEQFF.

The chain is built from TRBV27 and TRBJ2-1; no clear D gene. Trimming took 2 bases from V and 3 from J, leaving 5 bases between them. Germline V lookup: CDR1 MNHEY, CDR2 SMNVEV (reference sequence). The CDR3 loop spans 13 amino acids. The CDR3 nucleotides are TGTGCCAGCAGTTTAAAGGGCTACAATGAGCAGTTCTTC. Translating gives CASSLKGYNEQFF.

The V call is TRBV9, the J call TRBJ2-1, with 7 bases matching TRBD1. The end of the DNA aligns better with TRBJ2-5, so the J call may be wrong. The germline CDR1 and CDR2 sequences are SGDLS and YYNGEE. The CDR3 length is 14 residues. The CDR3 sequence: CASSTDREGETQYF. The CDR3 region has the DNA TGTGCCAGCAGCACCGACAGGGAAGGAGAGACCCAGTACTTC.

This clonotype was found a few times. V gene TRBV7-2 combines with J gene TRBJ1-2; a weak D match, TRBD1 (5 bases). V gave up 5 bases and J gave up 8 bases, with 21 bases separating them. CDR1 SGHTA and CDR2 FQGNSA come from the germline V gene. The length of the CDR3 is 15 residues. For the CDR3, the DNA is TGTGCCAGCAGCCGTTTCCGGGGCCCGGCGGGAGGCTACACCTTC. Translated, it gives CASSRFRGPAGGYTF.

The genes are TRBV7-2 and TRBJ2-7; D possibly corresponds to TRBD2 (5 bases). Deletions cut 8 bases from V and 4 bases from J, with 18 bases between. The CDR3 is 14 residues long. The germline CDR1 and CDR2 sequences are SGHTA and FQGNSA. CDR3 protein: CASRPWGATYEQYF. The CDR3 region has the DNA TGTGCCAGCCGACCCTGGGGAGCTACTTACGAGCAGTACTTC.

The chain has TRBV29-1 and TRBJ1-1; 7 positions agree with TRBD1. Germline V gene data show CDR1 as SQVTM and CDR2 as ANQGSEA. J was trimmed by 8 bases and V by 7 bases; bases with no gene match: 7. CDR3 length equals 11 residues. The CDR3: CSARGTTEAFF. The DNA of the CDR3 is TGCAGCGCCAGGGGGACAACAGAAGCTTTCTTT.

The chain joins TRBV13 to TRBJ2-7, with 7 bases identical to TRBD2. V lost 4 bases and J lost 13; bases outside the gene matches: 10. The CDR3 extends over 12 amino acids. Germline V lookup: CDR1 PRHDT, CDR2 FYEKMQ (reference sequence). DNA for the CDR3: TGTGCCAGCAGCTGGGACCTTGGCGGGAGTTACTTC. It is translated as CASSWDLGGSYF. The whole variable domain, remainder taken from reference TRBV13 and TRBJ2-7, is AAGVIQSPRHLIKEKRETATLKCYPIPRHDTVYWYQQGPGQDPQFLISFYEKMQSDKGSIPDRFSAQQFSDYHSELNMSSLELGDSALYFCASSWDLGGSYFGPGTRLTVT.